The 25 T cell receptor beta chains in this list originate from one sample, sequenced in a study of T cells after yellow fever vaccination. TCRdb ran MiXCR on the 5' RACE reads and lists one entry per CDR3 protein. The data hold almost 600,000 distinct CDR3 sequences, with roughly 13% observed a single time. The material was PBMCs, obtained on the day of the yellow fever booster vaccination. These receptors came from a man aged 25-45 years who received the YFV17D yellow fever vaccine.

The chain has TRBV7-2 and TRBJ2-7; D perhaps matches TRBD1 (6 bases). Trimming cost V 4 bases and J 6 bases, with 16 bases left between them. The CDR3 length is 14 residues. Germline loops: CDR1 SGHTA, CDR2 FQGNSA. Here the CDR3 reads CASSSQGALGEQYF. The CDR3 region has the DNA TGTGCCAGCAGCTCACAGGGCGCGTTGGGCGAGCAGTACTTC.

The chain employs TRBV28 and TRBJ2-5; TRBD1 is a possible D gene (8 bases). The CDR3 loop spans 16 amino acids. Trimming shortened V by 6 bases and J by 5 bases, and 22 bases separated the two germline ends. The germline gives CDR1 MDHEN, CDR2 SYDVKM. The CDR3 region has the DNA TGTGCCAGCAGCCTTAGGACAGGGAGGGGCCCGGAGACCCAGTACTTC. It encodes CASSLRTGRGPETQYF.

This chain joins TRBV20-1 and TRBJ2-5; D unresolved. The CDR3 consists of 12 residues. From germline, CDR1 is DFQATT and CDR2 SNEGSKA (reference sequence). Trimming took off 0 bases at V and 5 bases at J, with 7 bases between the two ends. The CDR3 DNA is TGCAGTGCTAGAGACGGGCATGAGACCCAGTACTTC. It yields the protein CSARDGHETQYF.

The chain uses TRBV4-3 and TRBJ2-5; D may be TRBD1 (5 bases). Germline V gene data show CDR1 as LGHNA and CDR2 as YSLEER. Between the trimmed V and J ends, which lost 4 bases and 1 base, there was a span of 16 bases. This CDR3 contains 16 residues. The CDR3 is CASSPSGYGAQETQYF. The DNA of the CDR3 is TGCGCCAGCAGCCCGTCCGGGTATGGGGCCCAAGAGACCCAGTACTTC.

This clonotype showed up just a few times. V is TRBV15 and J is TRBJ2-2; D is undetermined. Germline V gives CDR1 LNHNV, CDR2 YYDKDF (reference sequence). V was pared by 0 bases and J by 7 bases, with 6 bases between. This CDR3 comprises 13 residues. As DNA, the CDR3 is TGTGCCACCAGCAGAGATGAGGTCGGGGAGCTGTTTTTT. This encodes CATSRDEVGELFF.

V usage is TRBV2 and J usage is TRBJ2-5; D ambiguous. Germline CDR1 is SNHLY and CDR2 is FYNNEI. This CDR3 spans 11 amino acids. Trimming pared 7 bases from V and 0 bases from J, leaving 3 bases between. CDR3 DNA: TGTGCCAGCACTTACCAAGAGACCCAGTACTTC. Amino acids: CASTYQETQYF.

This clonotype was observed a few times. This chain links TRBV5-1 with TRBJ1-1, with TRBD1 as a possible D gene (5 bases). Germline CDR1 and CDR2: SGHRS and YFSETQ. V lost 0 bases, J lost 9 bases, and 9 bases lay in between. The CDR3 is made up of 12 amino acids. In nucleotides, the CDR3 is TGCGCCAGCAGCTTGGATGCAGGGCAAGCTTTCTTT. It is translated as CASSLDAGQAFF.

In this sample, this clonotype turned up a few times. This chain's CDR3 is CASSYAGGPYNEQFF. CDR3 nucleotide sequence: TGTGCCAGCAGTTACGCGGGAGGGCCGTACAATGAGCAGTTCTTC. The V gene is TRBV6-2 or TRBV6-3, the J gene TRBJ2-1; 9 bases line up with TRBD2. The CDR3 is 15 residues long. V gave up 2 bases and J gave up 4 bases; unmatched junction bases: 3. Germline V lookup: CDR1 MNHEY, CDR2 SVGEGT.

This clonotype was seen only once. This chain connects TRBV25-1 to TRBJ1-1; unclear D gene. This CDR3 has 12 residues. In germline, CDR1 is MGHDK, CDR2 SYGVNS. Trimming removed 6 bases at V and 3 bases at J, with 8 bases between. The CDR3 protein is CASSADDTEAFF. The CDR3 region has the DNA TGTGCCAGCAGCGCGGACGACACTGAAGCTTTCTTT.

This sequence joins TRBV20-1 and TRBJ2-1; D call uncertain. Germline-derived CDR1 and CDR2 are DFQATT and SNEGSKA (reference sequence). V gave up 3 bases and J gave up 0 bases, with 15 bases separating them. The CDR3 is 16 residues long. This CDR3 is CSASSWHGSSYNEQFF. CDR3 coding DNA: TGCAGTGCTAGTTCATGGCACGGAAGCTCCTACAATGAGCAGTTCTTC.

A few counts support this clonotype. V usage is TRBV6-1 and J usage is TRBJ2-2; TRBD2 is a possible D gene (6 bases). Germline CDR1 is MNHNS and CDR2 is SASEGT. There are 14 residues in the CDR3. Trimming took off 8 bases at V and 0 bases at J, with 10 bases between the two ends. This CDR3 reads CASRRGPNTGELFF. The CDR3, as DNA: TGTGCCAGCCGGCGGGGTCCGAACACCGGGGAGCTGTTTTTT.

This clonotype has just a few counts. The chain uses TRBV4-3 and TRBJ2-1, with D tentatively TRBD2 (7 bases). The V and J ends lost 0 bases and 2 bases respectively, with 14 bases between them. The germline V gene has CDR1 LGHNA and CDR2 YSLEER. The CDR3 extends over 17 amino acids. Here the CDR3 DNA reads TGCGCCAGCAGCCAAGATTTATTCGGGGGGCCCTACAATGAGCAGTTCTTC. As protein: CASSQDLFGGPYNEQFF.

This clonotype was found a few times. The chain employs TRBV12-3 or TRBV12-4 and TRBJ2-1, with D possibly being TRBD1 or TRBD2 (6 bases each). Trimming removed 3 bases from V and 8 bases from J, with 11 bases in between. This CDR3 is built from 13 residues. CDR3 nucleotides: TGTGCCAGCAGTTTGGAAAGGGGGGATGAGCAGTTCTTC. Its protein is CASSLERGDEQFF.

The rearrangement uses TRBV20-1 and TRBJ2-7, with TRBD2 matching 7 bases. The V gene end was trimmed by 2 bases and the J gene end by 6 bases; junction bases not matched to a gene: 10. The CDR3 loop spans 14 amino acids. The germline CDR1 and CDR2 sequences are DFQATT and SNEGSKA (reference sequence). The CDR3 sequence: CSARRGTINGEQYF. The CDR3 DNA reads TGCAGTGCTAGACGAGGGACTATCAACGGCGAGCAGTACTTC.

This sequence joins TRBV7-6 and TRBJ2-1; 9 bases match TRBD2. The CDR3 consists of 17 residues. Per germline, CDR1 SGHVS and CDR2 FNYEAQ. The trim removed 1 base at V and 2 bases at J, leaving 6 bases unmatched. The CDR3 is CASSLGHPSGTYNEQFF. The CDR3 region has the DNA TGTGCCAGCAGCTTAGGACATCCTAGCGGGACCTACAATGAGCAGTTCTTC.

The table lists this clonotype with a few counts. The CDR3 DNA reads TGTGCCAGCAGCTCGCTAGGACAGGGATCTGGCAATCAGCCCCAGCATTTT. Its translation is CASSSLGQGSGNQPQHF. The chain couples TRBV11-3 to TRBJ1-5; 8 bases align to TRBD1. CDR1 is SGHNT, CDR2 YENEEA, per germline. CDR3 length equals 17 residues. After removal of 4 bases from V and 2 bases from J, the junction contained 10 bases not matched to a gene.

The V call is TRBV20-1, the J call TRBJ2-4; 11 bases map to TRBD2. The length of the CDR3 is 16 residues. Germline V lookup: CDR1 DFQATT, CDR2 SNEGSKA (reference sequence). CDR3 sequence: CKNSGRDSRAKNIQYF. CDR3 nucleotide sequence: TGCAAAAATAGCGGGAGGGATTCCCGAGCCAAAAACATTCAGTACTTC.

This clonotype turned up a few times. The chain has TRBV10-2 and TRBJ2-5, with D possibly matching TRBD2 (5 bases). The V end lost 7 bases, the J end lost 1 base, and 16 bases lay between the germline ends. There are 15 residues in the CDR3. Germline-derived CDR1 and CDR2 are WSHSY and SAAADI. CDR3 protein: CASKVEGLGQETQYF. The CDR3 bases are TGCGCCAGCAAAGTAGAGGGTCTGGGCCAAGAGACCCAGTACTTC.

The V and J genes are TRBV14 and TRBJ2-3; D is undetermined. The ends were cut back, 4 bases at V and 0 bases at J, with 8 bases in the middle. The length of the CDR3 is 14 residues. Germline CDR1 SGHDN, CDR2 FVKESK. The CDR3: CASSRLPSTDTQYF. In nucleotides, the CDR3 is TGTGCCAGCAGCCGACTGCCCAGCACAGATACGCAGTATTTT.

The chain employs TRBV7-9 and TRBJ1-3, with unresolved D. V lost 3 bases, J lost 12 bases, and 18 bases lay in between. The CDR3 spans 14 residues. Germline V gives CDR1 SEHNR, CDR2 FQNEAQ (reference sequence). The CDR3 nucleotides are TGTGCCAGCAGCTTTGGGGTTGCCCTGGATGGCATATATTTT. Translated, it gives CASSFGVALDGIYF.

The gene calls are TRBV18 and TRBJ2-1; TRBD1 matches at 9 bases. Germline V gene sequence: CDR1 KGHSH, CDR2 LQKENI. The CDR3 has 15 amino acids. The ends lost 2 bases at V and 7 bases at J; junction bases unmatched: 6. The CDR3 sequence: CASSPGPGTGNEQFF. The CDR3 region has the DNA TGTGCCAGCTCACCAGGCCCGGGGACAGGGAATGAGCAGTTCTTC.

CDR3 region: CASRMWPSKTGELFF. In nucleotides, the CDR3 is TGTGCCAGCCGCATGTGGCCCAGTAAGACCGGGGAGCTGTTTTTT. This chain uses TRBV6-1 with TRBJ2-2; D ambiguous. V lost 8 bases, J lost 5 bases, and 18 bases lay in between. The CDR3 consists of 15 residues. The germline gives CDR1 MNHNS, CDR2 SASEGT.

The table lists this clonotype with many counts. The V gene is TRBV20-1, the J gene TRBJ2-2, with D hard to call. The germline V gene has CDR1 DFQATT and CDR2 SNEGSKA (reference sequence). The CDR3 is made up of 14 amino acids. V gave up 2 bases and J gave up 1 base, with 8 bases separating them. The CDR3 is CSARSTENTGELFF. The CDR3, as DNA: TGCAGTGCTAGATCGACGGAGAACACCGGGGAGCTGTTTTTT.

The rearrangement joins TRBV21-1 to TRBJ1-2; whether TRBD1, the table's D call, matches the DNA was not checked. TRBV21-1 is recorded as a pseudogene. The CDR3 runs 15 residues. The CDR3 protein is CASSSSDRTVYGYTF. The CDR3 DNA reads as TGTGCCAGCAGCAGTTCAGACAGGACCGTCTATGGCTACACCTTC.

This clonotype was counted only a few times. J is TRBJ1-5 and V is TRBV7-3; possibly TRBD1 for D (5 bases). Germline values: CDR1 SGHTA, CDR2 FQGTGA. Trimming took off 1 base at V and 9 bases at J, with 10 bases between the two ends. The CDR3 consists of 13 residues. The CDR3 is CASSLIQGGPQHF. Here the CDR3 DNA reads TGTGCCAGCAGCTTAATCCAGGGCGGGCCCCAGCATTTT.